Presented here are 5 T cell receptor beta chains from one specimen sequenced in a study of blood T cells in healthy people across ages (dated by TCRdb to between 2014 and 2017). The receptor library was made with 5' RACE. Data came from an Illumina HiSeq 2500. A second roughly 7 to 12 cycle PCR used a sample-barcoded 5' primer and a J-beta primer mix. The public reads were reprocessed in TCRdb via fastp at Q25 and MiXCR, keeping in-frame beta chains. Rows with one shared CDR3 protein collapse into an entry with the most common genes and DNA. The sample table shows roughly 800,000 distinct CDR3 sequences, and 55% to 75% are seen once. Approximately 23% of the sample comes from the top ten. Sequencing was done on a sample of blood. These receptors originate from a man aged 25 to 40 in good health.

This chain links TRBV4-1 with TRBJ2-2, with 7 bases that match TRBD2. The V segment lost 2 bases and the J segment 2 bases; nucleotides outside the gene matches: 5. The CDR3 is made up of 16 amino acids. From germline, CDR1 is MGHRA and CDR2 YSYEKL. The CDR3 loop is CASSQRLAANTGELFF. Written as DNA, the CDR3 is TGCGCCAGCAGCCAACGGCTAGCGGCCAACACCGGGGAGCTGTTTTTT.

The chain joins TRBV30 to TRBJ1-5; 7 bases fit TRBD1. Germline V CDR1 and CDR2: GTSNPN, SVGIG (reference sequence). This CDR3 is 13 amino acids long. As DNA, the CDR3 is TGTGCACTTGATGCAGGGGGTGATCAGCCCCAGCATTTT. This gives the protein CALDAGGDQPQHF.

This clonotype was counted a single time. Just one base apart from a much larger clone, this may be a read error. The genes are TRBV28 and TRBJ2-7, with 7 bases lining up with TRBD1. J lost 0 bases, V lost 3 bases, and 11 bases had no gene match. CDR3 length: 17 amino acids. Germline CDR1 MDHEN, CDR2 SYDVKM. The CDR3, as DNA: TGTGCCAGCAGTTTTCGGCCCGTGACAGGGAGCTCCTACGAGCAGTACTTC. Translated: CASSFRPVTGSSYEQYF.

The chain recombines TRBV5-5 with TRBJ1-5; possible D gene TRBD1, 6 bases. Germline values: CDR1 SGHKS, CDR2 YYEKEE (reference sequence). V was clipped by 5 bases and J by 2 bases, with 14 bases between them. CDR3 length: 15 residues. CDR3 in amino acids: CASSWGLGGNQPQHF. As DNA, the CDR3 is TGTGCCAGCAGTTGGGGGCTGGGAGGCAATCAGCCCCAGCATTTT.

V gene TRBV18 combines with J gene TRBJ2-7, with D possibly matching TRBD2 (6 bases). The germline CDR1 and CDR2 sequences are KGHSH and LQKENI. Trimming stripped 6 bases from V and 4 bases from J, with 22 bases between. This CDR3 spans 16 amino acids. The CDR3 DNA follows: TGTGCCAGCTCCGAAGGTGTTGGGGGAGGAGGGTACGAGCAGTACTTC. It yields the protein CASSEGVGGGGYEQYF.